The present TCR beta chain was sequenced within a study of CDR3 diversity in severe acne. Ten or more counts support this clonotype. From the PCR reads, TCRdb called clonotypes with MiXCR, one entry per CDR3 protein. The data contain more than 85,000 distinct CDR3 sequences, 51% of them seen just once; the ten biggest clones take up roughly an eighth. The CDR3 length is 13 residues. Trimming removed 2 bases from V and 1 base from J, with 5 bases in between. The genes are TRBV12-3 or TRBV12-4 and TRBJ1-1; D ambiguous. The sample was blood. The receptor was isolated from a male donor with acne. CDR3: CASSLNSNTEAFF. DNA for the CDR3: TGTGCCAGCAGTTTAAACTCGAACACTGAAGCTTTCTTT.